This T cell receptor beta chain appears in the sequencing data of a study of cytomegalovirus exposure and HLA in healthy donors. Background on the study: Roughly 180 million T cells yielded some 120 million unique TCR beta sequences in earlier analysis. Study-wide points: In a later analysis, an Asian-associated ancestry cluster reportedly showed fewer N-insertions than the approximately 620-donor mean. A later examination showed that TCR association rates differed by HLA locus, with DRB1 most and HLA-C fewest. Immune exposure information available was restricted to CMV serostatus.

The PCR had 60 Vbeta and 13 Jbeta primers. Profiling relied on immunoSEQ multiplex PCR, and the TCRdb table lists in-frame clones only, not all of them. The data contain more than 100,000 clones, approximately 80% of them singletons. Trimming took 4 bases from V and 2 from J, leaving 15 bases between them. CDR1 and CDR2 (germline): MGHRA, YSYEKL. The CDR3 extends over 15 amino acids. Relative to its sample, this clone is medium-sized. Its antigen is unidentified. The chain employs TRBV4-1 and TRBJ2-7; the D is unclear. This TCR was recovered from a female donor in good health and CMV-seropositive. Specimen: PBMCs. The CDR3 DNA follows: TGCGCCAGCAGCCCAGATCCCCGAACACCCTACGAGCAGTACTTC. Amino acid sequence: CASSPDPRTPYEQYF.